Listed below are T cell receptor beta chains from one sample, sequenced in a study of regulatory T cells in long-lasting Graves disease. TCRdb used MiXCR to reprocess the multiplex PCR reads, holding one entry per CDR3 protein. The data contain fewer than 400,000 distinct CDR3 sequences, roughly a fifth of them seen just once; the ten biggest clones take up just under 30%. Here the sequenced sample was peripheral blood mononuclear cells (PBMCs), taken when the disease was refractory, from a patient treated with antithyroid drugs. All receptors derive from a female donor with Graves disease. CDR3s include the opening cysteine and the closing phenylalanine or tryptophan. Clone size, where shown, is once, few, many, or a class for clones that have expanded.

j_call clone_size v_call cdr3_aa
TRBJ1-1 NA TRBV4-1 CASSQDAMGWNTEAFF
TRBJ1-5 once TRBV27 CASSRLGQGYSQPQHF
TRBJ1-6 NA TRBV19 CASSKRDSYNSPLHF
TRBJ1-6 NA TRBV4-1 CASSQDRGASSPLHF
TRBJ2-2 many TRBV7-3 CASSAMEGRQYTGELFF
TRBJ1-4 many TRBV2 CASSQYPGANEKLFF
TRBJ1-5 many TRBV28 CASSPLGQGDNQPQHF
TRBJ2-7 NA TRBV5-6 CASSLGGHPYEQYF
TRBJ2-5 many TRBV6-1 CASSVRDQETQYF
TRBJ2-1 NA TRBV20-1 CSARVPLAEAALGYNEQFF
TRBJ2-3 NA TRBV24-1 CATSDLTLGSDTQYF
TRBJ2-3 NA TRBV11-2 CASSLDPADYGTDTQYF
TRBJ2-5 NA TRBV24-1 CATSDLQGIQETQYF
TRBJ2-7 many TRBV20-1 CSARGSTYEQYF
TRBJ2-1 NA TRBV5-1 CASIPLGGALNEQFF
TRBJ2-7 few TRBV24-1 CATIPQKRDSSYEQYF
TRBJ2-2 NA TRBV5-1 CASSLLTSGTGELFF
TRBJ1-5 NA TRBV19 CASSRDLLGQVRNQPQHF
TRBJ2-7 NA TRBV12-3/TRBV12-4 CASSLIGRGKNEQYF
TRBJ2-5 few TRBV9 CASSVVEGGWETQYF
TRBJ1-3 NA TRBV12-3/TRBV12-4 CASSLWGFGNTIYF
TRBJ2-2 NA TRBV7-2 CASSFSGQTNTGELFF
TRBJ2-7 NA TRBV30 CAWGPSSLQDEQYF
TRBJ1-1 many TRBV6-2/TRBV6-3 CASRKTQGGEAFF
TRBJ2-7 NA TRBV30 CAWSPNPQGSEQYF
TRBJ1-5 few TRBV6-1 CASKITDYSNQPQHF
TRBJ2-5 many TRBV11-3 CASSPVGAGGIETQYF
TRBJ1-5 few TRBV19 CASYDRATYSNQPQHF